This TCR beta chain came from a study of OX40 agonist ivuxolimab in advanced cancers. Study details: Patients were infused with ivuxolimab every 2 weeks at 0.01 to 10 mg/kg. Study observations and caveats: Both blood CD4+ and CD8+ T cells showed clonal growth by week 6 at 0.1 to 3.0 mg/kg.

Using immunoSEQ multiplex PCR, the repertoire was profiled, and TCRdb retains in-frame clones only, with some absent. This sample has tens of thousands of clones, with around nine tenths found just once. This CDR3 is 13 amino acids long. Germline trimming cut 10 bases from V and 5 bases from J; bases unmatched to any gene: 5. Germline CDR1 and CDR2: MDHEN and SYDVKM. In the case of this clone: Antigen specificity is unknown.

The clonotype was recovered from an adult with an advanced solid tumor such as melanoma, head and neck, liver or kidney cancer. The sequences come from CD4+ or CD8+ T cells sorted from blood, collected in a trial of the OX40 agonist ivuxolimab. The V and J genes are TRBV28 and TRBJ1-5; 10 bases fit TRBD1. In nucleotides, the CDR3 is TGTGCCACCCGGGACAGGGGTTATCAGCCCCAGCATTTT. This sequence encodes CATRDRGYQPQHF.